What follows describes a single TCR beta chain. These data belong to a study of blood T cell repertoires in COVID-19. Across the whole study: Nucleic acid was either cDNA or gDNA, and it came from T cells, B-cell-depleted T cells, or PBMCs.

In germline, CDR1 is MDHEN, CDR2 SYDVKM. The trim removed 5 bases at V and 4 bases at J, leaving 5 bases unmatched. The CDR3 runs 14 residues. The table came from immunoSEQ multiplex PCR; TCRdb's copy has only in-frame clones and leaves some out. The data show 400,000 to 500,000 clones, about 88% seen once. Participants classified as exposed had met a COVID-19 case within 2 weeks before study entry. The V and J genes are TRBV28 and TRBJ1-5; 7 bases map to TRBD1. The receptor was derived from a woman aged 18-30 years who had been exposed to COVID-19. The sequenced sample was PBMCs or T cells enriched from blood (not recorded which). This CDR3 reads CASSVDRENQPQHF. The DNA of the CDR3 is TGTGCCAGCAGTGTCGACAGGGAGAATCAGCCCCAGCATTTT.